This T cell receptor beta chain came from a study of cytomegalovirus exposure and HLA in healthy donors. Everyone who donated was a healthy bone marrow donor. Vbeta (60) and Jbeta (13) primers were used in the PCR. TCRdb keeps only in-frame clones here, not all; method: immunoSEQ multiplex PCR. Found here are about 250,000 clones, around 80% of them singletons; the top ten hold less than 0.6%. Germline V gives CDR1 SEHNR, CDR2 FQNEAQ (reference sequence). Losses at the gene ends were 5 bases for V and 2 bases for J; bases not matched to a gene: 17. The CDR3 is made up of 19 amino acids. Input material: PBMCs. This sequence originates from a boy younger than 18 in good health and CMV-seronegative. The chain couples TRBV7-9 to TRBJ2-3, with 9 bases identical to TRBD2. The CDR3 here is CASSAPGLAIFTLTDTQYF. The CDR3, as DNA: TGTGCCAGCAGCGCACCGGGACTAGCAATATTTACACTCACAGATACGCAGTATTTT.